This TCR beta chain was sequenced for a study of blood T cell repertoires in COVID-19. Study as a whole: Samples representing acute and convalescent COVID-19 were sourced from the United States, Italy and Spain.

The CDR3 covers 13 residues. From germline, CDR1 is SNHLY and CDR2 FYNNEI. The V and J ends lost 7 bases and 5 bases respectively, with 14 bases between them. Profiling relied on immunoSEQ multiplex PCR, and the TCRdb table lists in-frame clones only, not all of them. The sample holds around 200,000 clones, approximately 87% seen once. This chain uses TRBV2 with TRBJ2-5; D might be TRBD1 (6 bases). The sample was peripheral blood. The TCR originated in a man in his fifties or sixties who had recovered from COVID-19. The CDR3 reads CASNSQGLETQYF. The CDR3 DNA is TGTGCCAGCAATAGTCAGGGGTTGGAGACCCAGTACTTC.